This T cell receptor beta chain originates from a study of control samples from healthy donors and cancer patients. The CDR3 is 16 amino acids. Germline lookup yields CDR1 LGHNT and CDR2 FRNRAP. The J segment lost 1 base and the V segment lost 1 base, leaving 3 bases of the junction unmatched. Data came from immunoSEQ multiplex PCR; TCRdb stores just in-frame clones and leaves some out. The repertoire has approximately 46,000 clones, more than 80% of them found once; the top ten carry 0.8%. Sequencing was performed on PBMCs. The rearrangement uses TRBV12-5 and TRBJ2-7; 11 nucleotides align to TRBD2. This TCR came from a man under 40 with colorectal cancer. The DNA for the CDR3 is TGTGCTAGTGGTTTGGAACTAGCGGGGGCTTCCTACGAGCAGTACTTC. Translated: CASGLELAGASYEQYF.